The rows below give T cell receptor beta chains drawn from one sample of a study of T cells in Graves' hyperthyroidism and ophthalmopathy. TCRdb re-called the multiplex PCR reads with MiXCR, one entry per CDR3 protein. The table includes 400,000 to 550,000 distinct CDR3 sequences, around an eighth detected once. Sequenced material: blood. These receptors all come from a woman aged 18-29 years with Graves' hyperthyroidism. CDR3s include the opening cysteine and the closing phenylalanine or tryptophan. The order of the fields is V gene, clone size, CDR3 length, D gene, J gene, CDR3 DNA, CDR3 protein. A D gene is named only where the DNA matches it firmly. Only some rows state a clone size, as once, few, many or a class for expanded clones.

>TRBV5-1|many|14|-|TRBJ1-6
TGTGCCAGCAGCTTAGGGCAGGGAAATTCACCCCTCCACTTT
CASSLGQGNSPLHF
>TRBV25-1|many|15|-|TRBJ2-3
TGTGCCAGCAGTGAAAGCGTTCTCTACACAGATACGCAGTATTTT
CASSESVLYTDTQYF
>TRBV9|many|12|-|TRBJ2-7
TGTGCCAGCAGCTCGGACAGTGAGGAGCAGTACTTC
CASSSDSEEQYF
>TRBV7-3|many|13|-|TRBJ1-3
TGTGCCAGCAGCAACAACGGAGCAAACACCATATATTTT
CASSNNGANTIYF
>TRBV27|many|17|TRBD1|TRBJ1-6
TGTGCCAGCAGTCTCAGACAGGGATCCCCCTATAATTCACCCCTCCACTTT
CASSLRQGSPYNSPLHF
>TRBV5-1|few|17|TRBD1|TRBJ1-3
TGCGCCAGCAGTGGACAGGCTCAGACCTTCTCTGGAAACACCATATATTTT
CASSGQAQTFSGNTIYF
>TRBV19|few|14|-|TRBJ1-1
TGTGCCAGTAGTATGTATGGGGGGTGCACTGAAGCTTTCTTT
CASSMYGGCTEAFF
>TRBV27|few|15|-|TRBJ2-7
TGTGCCAGCAGTTTATTTAGGGACACTTCCTACGAGCAGTACTTC
CASSLFRDTSYEQYF
>TRBV24-1|many|13|-|TRBJ2-5
TGTGCCACCAGTGATCGCGGGGAAGAGACCCAGTACTTC
CATSDRGEETQYF
>TRBV4-1|-|15|-|TRBJ2-6
TGCGCCAGCAGCCAAGTTCGGACTGGGGCCAACGTCCTGACTTTC
CASSQVRTGANVLTF
>TRBV10-2|few|14|-|TRBJ1-1
TGCGCCAGCAGGAAGACAGAACGGAACACTGAAGCTTTCTTT
CASRKTERNTEAFF
>TRBV30|few|14|-|TRBJ1-2
TGTGCCTGGAGTGGCCGGGTACTGAACTATGGCTACACCTTC
CAWSGRVLNYGYTF
>TRBV3-1|many|17|TRBD2|TRBJ2-7
TGTGCCAGCAGCCCCGGGACTAGCGAGCCCTCCCCCTACGAGCAGTACTTC
CASSPGTSEPSPYEQYF
>TRBV13|-|15|-|TRBJ1-4
TGTGCCAGCAGCTTAGGCCGAGGAGGGCGAGAAAAACTGTTTTTT
CASSLGRGGREKLFF
>TRBV9|few|14|-|TRBJ1-2
TGTGCCAGCAGCGTAGCTGTTCGACCCTATGGCTACACCTTC
CASSVAVRPYGYTF
>TRBV13|many|13|-|TRBJ1-1
TGTGCCAGCAGCTTTGGGAGGTTCGTGGAAGCTTTCTTT
CASSFGRFVEAFF
>TRBV10-3|-|14|TRBD1|TRBJ1-1
TGTGCCATCAGCCGATCGACAGGGGGCACTGAAGCTTTCTTT
CAISRSTGGTEAFF
>TRBV12-3/TRBV12-4|many|13|-|TRBJ1-5
TGTGCCAGCAGTTCAGGGGATTGGCAGCCCCAGCATTTT
CASSSGDWQPQHF
>TRBV6-2/TRBV6-3|-|17|TRBD2|TRBJ2-2
TGTGCCAGCAGTCCGGGACTACGGGTCGGATCAACCGGGGAGCTGTTTTTT
CASSPGLRVGSTGELFF
>TRBV7-9|few|14|-|TRBJ1-2
TGTGCCAGCAGCCAGCAGGCGGAGGTTTATGGCTACACCTTC
CASSQQAEVYGYTF
>TRBV12-3/TRBV12-4|many|17|TRBD1|TRBJ1-1
TGTGCCAGCGGGCAGGGGGCCGGCGGACCTGCGAACACTGAAGCTTTCTTT
CASGQGAGGPANTEAFF
>TRBV24-1|many|12|-|TRBJ1-2
TGTGCCACCAGTGATTTATTAGGGGGCTACACCTTC
CATSDLLGGYTF
>TRBV11-2|-|22|TRBD1|TRBJ1-3
TGTGCCAGCAGCTTAGGCGGCAGGGGGCTATCCGGGGAGCTGAGCTCTGGAAACACCATATATTTT
CASSLGGRGLSGELSSGNTIYF
>TRBV10-1|-|16|TRBD2|TRBJ2-7
TGCGCCAGCAGCGAAGGGACTAGCGGGAGAGTCTACGAGCAGTACTTC
CASSEGTSGRVYEQYF
>TRBV6-1|many|14|-|TRBJ1-1
TGTGCCAGCAGGACATTACAGACGAACACTGAAGCTTTCTTT
CASRTLQTNTEAFF
>TRBV20-1|many|14|-|TRBJ1-5
TGCAGTGCTAGAGATTCAGGGGCGAATCAGCCCCAGCATTTT
CSARDSGANQPQHF
>TRBV7-2|-|15|-|TRBJ1-6
TGTGCCAGCTCACCAAGCCCAGTTCGTAATTCACCCCTCCACTTT
CASSPSPVRNSPLHF
>TRBV6-6|many|13|-|TRBJ1-2
TGTGCCAGCAGTTACTCGCCCGGCTCTGGCTACACCTTC
CASSYSPGSGYTF
>TRBV25-1|few|16|-|TRBJ1-5
TGTGCCAGCAGTGAATTTGAGGGAGTGGACAATCAGCCCCAGCATTTT
CASSEFEGVDNQPQHF
>TRBV6-4|few|14|-|TRBJ1-1
TGTGCCAGCAGGCGTTGGACAGAGAACACTGAAGCTTTCTTT
CASRRWTENTEAFF
>TRBV12-3/TRBV12-4|-|15|-|TRBJ2-3
TGTGCCAGCAGTTTACAGGGCAGGATAGGAGATACGCGGTATTTT
CASSLQGRIGDTRYF
>TRBV30|-|16|-|TRBJ2-1
TGTGCCTGGGACCCCTACGGGGGAGGCTCCTACAATGAGCAGTTCTTC
CAWDPYGGGSYNEQFF
>TRBV6-2/TRBV6-3|-|17|TRBD2|TRBJ2-3
TGTGCCAGCATCTCCAGCGGGAGGGCCTCTACGGCAGATACGCAGTATTTT
CASISSGRASTADTQYF